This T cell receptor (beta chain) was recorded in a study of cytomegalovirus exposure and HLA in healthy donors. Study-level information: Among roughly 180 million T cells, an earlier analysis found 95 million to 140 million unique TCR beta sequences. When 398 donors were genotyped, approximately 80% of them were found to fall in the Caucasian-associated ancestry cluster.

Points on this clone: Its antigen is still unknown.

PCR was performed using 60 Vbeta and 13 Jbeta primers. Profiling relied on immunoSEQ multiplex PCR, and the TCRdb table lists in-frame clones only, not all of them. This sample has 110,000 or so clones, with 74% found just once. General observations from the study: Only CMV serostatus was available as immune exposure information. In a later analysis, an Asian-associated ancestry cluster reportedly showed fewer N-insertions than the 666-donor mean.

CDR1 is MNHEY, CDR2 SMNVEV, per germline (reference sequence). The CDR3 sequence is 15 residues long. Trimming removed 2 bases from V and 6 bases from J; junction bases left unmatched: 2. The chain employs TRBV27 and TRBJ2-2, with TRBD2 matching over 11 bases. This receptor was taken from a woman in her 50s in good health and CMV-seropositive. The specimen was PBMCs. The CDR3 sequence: CASSLIAGGPGELFF. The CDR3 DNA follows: TGTGCCAGCAGTTTAATAGCGGGAGGGCCCGGGGAGCTGTTTTTT.